The next 30 T cell receptor beta chains were all read from a single sample in a study of cytomegalovirus exposure and HLA in healthy donors. Primers included in the PCR were 60 Vbeta and 13 Jbeta primers. Profiled with immunoSEQ multiplex PCR; TCRdb holds only in-frame clones, not every one. The sample lists about 98,000 clones, 65% to 80% seen once, with around 17% in the top ten. Sequenced: PBMCs. The receptors were sampled from a man aged 55 to 69 in good health and CMV-seropositive.

This clone showed up just once. The rearrangement uses TRBV18 and TRBJ2-1; 7 nucleotides line up with TRBD1. J lost 7 bases, V lost 6 bases, and 9 bases had no gene match. This CDR3 comprises 14 residues. Germline CDR1 KGHSH, CDR2 LQKENI. For the CDR3, the DNA is TGTGCCAGCTCTACGGGGACAGCGTTAAATGAGCAGTTCTTC. Its protein is CASSTGTALNEQFF.

The gene calls are TRBV6-6 and TRBJ1-2, with TRBD1 matching over 9 bases. V lost 7 bases and J lost 1; bases outside the gene matches: 7. The CDR3 length is 15 residues. CDR1 and CDR2 from the germline V gene are MNHNY and SVGAGI (reference sequence). For the CDR3, the DNA is TGTGCCAGCAAAGACCCGGGACAGGGTAACTATGGCTACACCTTC. Its translation: CASKDPGQGNYGYTF.

In nucleotides, the CDR3 is TGTGCCAGCAGTCTGTACCGACAGGGGGCGAGTAATCAGCCCCAGCATTTT. Encoded protein: CASSLYRQGASNQPQHF. The V gene is TRBV28, the J gene TRBJ1-5; 10 bases are a match to TRBD1. Germline CDR1 MDHEN, CDR2 SYDVKM. The V and J ends lost 5 bases and 4 bases, in that order; junction bases with no gene match: 11. This CDR3 is built from 17 residues.

This clone has more than one count but fewer than ten. The rearrangement joins TRBV5-6 to TRBJ1-1; possibly TRBD1 for D (6 bases). Looked up from germline, CDR1 is SGHDT and CDR2 is YYEEEE. CDR3 length: 14 amino acids. Trimming left V 4 bases short and J 0 bases short, with 10 bases between. The CDR3 protein is CASSPGTLNTEAFF. The CDR3 DNA reads as TGTGCCAGCAGCCCCGGGACATTGAACACTGAAGCTTTCTTT.

The rearrangement joins TRBV28 to TRBJ2-7; TRBD2 aligns across 10 bases. The CDR3 has 15 amino acids. The V gene's germline CDR1 is MDHEN and CDR2 SYDVKM. J was trimmed by 1 base and V by 5 bases; bases with no gene match: 5. The CDR3 sequence: CASSTSGAVSYEQYF. CDR3 nucleotide sequence: TGTGCCAGCAGTACTAGCGGGGCCGTTTCCTACGAGCAGTACTTC.

The chain recombines TRBV2 with TRBJ1-6; TRBD1 might be the D (5 bases). The V end lost 3 bases, the J end lost 10 bases, and 13 bases lay between the germline ends. The V gene's germline CDR1 is SNHLY and CDR2 FYNNEI. The CDR3 loop spans 14 amino acids. The CDR3 DNA sequence: TGTGCCAGCAGTGAGGGCAGGGTTTTGTCACCCCTCCACTTT. This sequence encodes CASSEGRVLSPLHF.

This chain uses TRBV7-9 with TRBJ2-6; no clear D. This CDR3 is built from 15 residues. Trimming took 6 bases from V and 2 from J, leaving 11 bases between them. CDR1 is SEHNR, CDR2 FQNEAQ, per germline (reference sequence). The CDR3 DNA sequence: TGTGCCAGCAGTCCAATGAGCCCTGGGGCCAACGTCCTGACTTTC. Translated, it gives CASSPMSPGANVLTF. Full variable domain (remainder filled in from reference TRBV7-9 and TRBJ2-6): DTGVSQNPRHKITKRGQNVTFRCDPISEHNRLYWYRQTLGQGPEFLTYFQNEAQLEKSRLLSDRFSAERPKGSFSTLEIQRTEQGDSAMYLCASSPMSPGANVLTFGAGSRLTVL.

V gene TRBV5-1 combines with J gene TRBJ2-5, with 8 bases that match TRBD1. The CDR3 is made up of 13 amino acids. Germline V gene sequence: CDR1 SGHRS, CDR2 YFSETQ. Unmatched junction bases numbered 3, after V lost 3 bases and J lost 5 bases. As DNA, the CDR3 is TGCGCCAGCAGCTCAGGGGGCGCGGAGACCCAGTACTTC. Its protein product is CASSSGGAETQYF.

This chain connects TRBV7-9 to TRBJ1-2, with TRBD1 as a possible D gene (5 bases). Deletions cut 7 bases from V and 8 bases from J, with 14 bases between. The CDR3 contains 12 residues. CDR1 is SEHNR and CDR2 is FQNEAQ in the germline V gene (reference sequence). The CDR3 coding sequence is TGTGCCAGCATCGAAAGAGACAGCGGCTACACCTTC. Its protein product is CASIERDSGYTF.

The V and J genes are TRBV28 and TRBJ2-3; 12 bases line up with TRBD2. Germline CDR1 and CDR2: MDHEN and SYDVKM. This CDR3 comprises 15 residues. The trim removed 8 bases at V and 8 bases at J, leaving 11 bases unmatched. The CDR3 loop reads CASQYLAGGPGTQYF. CDR3 bases: TGTGCCAGCCAATACCTAGCGGGAGGGCCCGGTACGCAGTATTTT.

This chain uses TRBV5-6 with TRBJ1-3; a possible D gene is TRBD1 (6 bases). The CDR3 runs 16 residues. The germline CDR1 and CDR2 sequences are SGHDT and YYEEEE. Trimming took 2 bases from V and 4 from J, leaving 16 bases between them. The CDR3: CASSFGGRVFGNTIYF. DNA for the CDR3: TGTGCCAGCAGCTTTGGGGGCAGGGTGTTCGGAAACACCATATATTTT.

The rearrangement links TRBV2 to TRBJ2-1; tentatively, D is TRBD2 (7 bases). The germline gives CDR1 SNHLY, CDR2 FYNNEI. Between the trimmed V and J ends, which lost 6 bases and 9 bases, there was a span of 12 bases. The CDR3 contains 12 residues. The CDR3 protein is CASREGGGEQFF. The CDR3 DNA sequence: TGTGCCAGCAGAGAGGGAGGGGGTGAGCAGTTCTTC.

This chain connects TRBV6-5 to TRBJ2-6; possibly TRBD1 for D (6 bases). CDR3 length: 15 amino acids. V lost 4 bases, J lost 2 bases, and 9 bases lay in between. From germline, CDR1 is MNHEY and CDR2 SVGAGI. This chain's CDR3 is CASSSRGAGANVLTF. The CDR3 DNA reads TGTGCCAGCAGTTCCAGGGGAGCTGGGGCCAACGTCCTGACTTTC.

This sequence joins TRBV7-2 and TRBJ2-1, with a weak D call TRBD1 (6 bases). CDR1 is SGHTA, CDR2 FQGNSA, per germline. V lost 5 bases and J 3 bases, leaving 14 bases between the germline ends. This CDR3 region has 15 residues. The CDR3 here is CASSPEDRVYNEQFF. Here the CDR3 DNA reads TGTGCCAGCAGCCCCGAGGACAGAGTCTACAATGAGCAGTTCTTC. The full variable domain, rest sourced from reference TRBV7-2 and TRBJ2-1, is GAGVSQSPSNKVTEKGKDVELRCDPISGHTALYWYRQSLGQGLEFLIYFQGNSAPDKSGLPSDRFSAERTGGSVSTLTIQRTQQEDSAVYLCASSPEDRVYNEQFFGPGTRLTVL.

The V gene is TRBV5-1, the J gene TRBJ2-5, with 9 bases that match TRBD1. Germline V gene data show CDR1 as SGHRS and CDR2 as YFSETQ. Trimming took 0 bases from V and 4 from J; bases not matched to a gene: 1. CDR3 length: 14 residues. For the CDR3, the DNA is TGCGCCAGCAGCTTGGTGGGACAGGGAGAGACCCAGTACTTC. It specifies CASSLVGQGETQYF.

The chain is built from TRBV20-1 and TRBJ1-5; unclear D gene. Germline CDR1 DFQATT, CDR2 SNEGSKA (reference sequence). The CDR3 contains 11 residues. V lost 5 bases and J lost 11, with 13 bases in between. The chain's CDR3 is CSAGAGQSQHF. CDR3 nucleotides: TGCAGTGCTGGCGCGGGCCAATCCCAGCATTTT.

This chain joins TRBV12-5 and TRBJ1-2; 7 bases agree with TRBD1. The CDR3 totals 16 residues. Trimming removed 0 bases from V and 8 bases from J; junction bases left unmatched: 12. CDR1 is LGHNT, CDR2 FRNRAP, per germline. The CDR3 bases are TGTGCTAGTGGTTTGGTACCCAAAGACAGGGCAGGAGGCTACACCTTC. Residues: CASGLVPKDRAGGYTF.

The table lists this clone with a few counts. Other nucleotide sequences in the sample specify the same CDR3. The rearrangement links TRBV30 to TRBJ1-2; TRBD1 might be the D (6 bases). This CDR3 is 14 amino acids long. Germline V CDR1 and CDR2: GTSNPN, SVGIG (reference sequence). V was pared by 5 bases and J by 6 bases, with 19 bases between. The CDR3 DNA reads TGTGCCTGGGGCCGGGAGGGGGGTTACGATGGCTACACCTTC. Its translation is CAWGREGGYDGYTF.

A few counts support this clone. The V call is TRBV6-5, the J call TRBJ1-2, with TRBD1 matching over 7 bases. Trimming cost V 6 bases and J 5 bases; bases outside gene matches: 9. Germline V CDR1 and CDR2: MNHEY, SVGAGI. The length of the CDR3 is 14 residues. CDR3 amino acids: CASSNNLGQYGYTF. In DNA form, the CDR3 reads TGTGCCAGCAGCAATAACTTGGGACAGTATGGCTACACCTTC.

This clone was counted a few times. V is TRBV30 and J is TRBJ1-1; perhaps TRBD1 as D (5 bases). The CDR3 length is 14 residues. Trimming took off 2 bases at V and 6 bases at J, with 16 bases between the two ends. Per germline, CDR1 GTSNPN and CDR2 SVGIG (reference sequence). The CDR3 region is CAWSRGGMESEAFF. CDR3 coding DNA: TGTGCCTGGAGTCGGGGGGGGATGGAGTCTGAAGCTTTCTTT.

The V gene is TRBV14, the J gene TRBJ2-1, with 9 bases aligning to TRBD2. Germline CDR1 SGHDN, CDR2 FVKESK. V shed 4 bases, J shed 9 bases, and the junction held 16 bases outside the gene matches. The CDR3 is made up of 17 amino acids. This CDR3 is CASSPFSGGASWGEQFF. CDR3 bases: TGTGCCAGCAGCCCGTTTAGCGGGGGAGCCTCGTGGGGTGAGCAGTTCTTC.

The rearrangement uses TRBV4-1 and TRBJ1-4; a weak D match, TRBD1 (5 bases). CDR3 length equals 15 residues. Trimming cost V 0 bases and J 6 bases, with 11 bases left between them. Germline V gene data show CDR1 as MGHRA and CDR2 as YSYEKL. This CDR3 reads CASSQDGGAHEKLFF. CDR3 bases: TGCGCCAGCAGCCAAGATGGAGGGGCGCATGAAAAACTGTTTTTT.

This sequence joins TRBV18 and TRBJ2-7; D may be TRBD2 (7 bases). Trimming stripped 3 bases from V and 5 bases from J, with 17 bases between. CDR1 KGHSH and CDR2 LQKENI come from the germline V gene. The CDR3 totals 15 residues. DNA of the CDR3: TGTGCCAGCTCACCGGGGGCGGGGGCGTTCAACGAGCAGTACTTC. It translates to CASSPGAGAFNEQYF.

This clone has more than one count but fewer than ten. The chain has TRBV28 and TRBJ1-4; 7 nucleotides align to TRBD1. This CDR3 spans 15 amino acids. Germline V CDR1 and CDR2: MDHEN, SYDVKM. The V segment lost 5 bases and the J segment 8 bases; nucleotides outside the gene matches: 11. The CDR3 reads CASSPPGQRREKLFF. The CDR3 nucleotides are TGTGCCAGCAGTCCCCCGGGACAGCGGAGAGAAAAACTGTTTTTT.

The V call is TRBV10-2, the J call TRBJ2-3; 10 bases match TRBD2. V was clipped by 6 bases and J by 1 base; unmatched bases: 1. This CDR3 comprises 14 residues. The germline V gene encodes CDR1 WSHSY and CDR2 SAAADI. The chain's CDR3 is CASRTSGGTDTQYF. The CDR3 bases are TGCGCCAGCAGAACTAGCGGGGGCACAGATACGCAGTATTTT.

This CDR3 is CASSLVGGGPYEQYF. The DNA for the CDR3 is TGTGCCAGCAGCTTAGTCGGCGGGGGGCCCTACGAGCAGTACTTC. The V gene is TRBV7-8, the J gene TRBJ2-7; 8 bases are a match to TRBD2. Germline values: CDR1 SGHVS, CDR2 FQNEAQ. The CDR3 extends over 15 amino acids. With V trimmed by 1 base and J by 2 bases, 4 bases remained unmatched.

The chain employs TRBV18 and TRBJ2-5; D is unresolved. This CDR3 spans 12 amino acids. Germline V gene lookup returns CDR1 KGHSH and CDR2 LQKENI. Trimming stripped 3 bases from V and 5 bases from J, with 7 bases between. CDR3: CASSPATETQYF. CDR3 DNA sequence: TGTGCCAGCTCACCGGCGACTGAGACCCAGTACTTC.

This chain joins TRBV2 and TRBJ1-2; possibly TRBD1 for D (6 bases). The CDR3 runs to 13 residues. Germline V gene sequence: CDR1 SNHLY, CDR2 FYNNEI. The V end lost 6 bases, the J end lost 2 bases, and 10 bases lay between the germline ends. The CDR3 DNA is TGTGCCAGCAGAGGGGACATCAACTATGGCTACACCTTC. Its translation is CASRGDINYGYTF.

The chain employs TRBV6-4 and TRBJ1-2; possibly TRBD1 for D (6 bases). The germline V gene has CDR1 MRHNA and CDR2 SNTAGT. V was cut by 6 bases and J by 7 bases, with 12 bases left in between. This CDR3 contains 12 residues. The CDR3 DNA reads TGTGCCAGCAGCGCAGGGGCAACTGGCTACACCTTC. It codes for CASSAGATGYTF.

This clone was counted only a few times. The gene calls are TRBV5-1 and TRBJ1-1, with 7 nucleotides matching TRBD1. Germline V CDR1 and CDR2: SGHRS, YFSETQ. The CDR3 sequence is 15 residues long. With V trimmed by 3 bases and J by 1 base, 6 bases remained unmatched. CDR3 protein: CASSYRDRSNTEAFF. The CDR3 DNA is TGCGCCAGCAGCTACCGGGACAGATCGAACACTGAAGCTTTCTTT. The full variable domain, in which reference TRBV5-1 and TRBJ1-1 provide the parts outside the CDR3, is KAGVTQTPRYLIKTRGQQVTLSCSPISGHRSVSWYQQTPGQGLQFLFEYFSETQRNKGNFPGRFSGRQFSNSRSEMNVSTLELGDSALYLCASSYRDRSNTEAFFGQGTRLTVV.